A selection of T cell receptor beta chains follows, all from one sample in a study of OX40 agonist ivuxolimab in advanced cancers. The method was immunoSEQ multiplex PCR; TCRdb's version includes in-frame clones alone and lacks a portion of them. This table holds 70,000 to 95,000 clones, roughly nine tenths found once. Specimen: CD4+ or CD8+ T cells sorted from blood, collected in a trial of the OX40 agonist ivuxolimab. These receptors were collected from an adult with an advanced solid tumor such as melanoma, head and neck, liver or kidney cancer. CDR3s include the opening cysteine and the closing phenylalanine or tryptophan. A D gene is named only where the DNA matches it firmly. Clone size, where shown, is once, few, many, or a class for clones that have expanded.

clone size	V gene	J gene	D gene	CDR3 DNA	CDR3 protein
.	TRBV28	TRBJ1-5	.	TGTGCCAGCAGTTTATGGCGAGGAGGAGGCAATCAGCCCCAGCATTTT	CASSLWRGGGNQPQHF
.	TRBV7-9	TRBJ2-3	TRBD2	TGTGCCAGCAGCGCTAGGGCTAGCGGGAGTTCAGATACGCAGTATTTT	CASSARASGSSDTQYF
.	TRBV6-6	TRBJ2-7	.	TGTGCCAGCAGTCCGATCGGCTGGCACGAGCAGTACTTC	CASSPIGWHEQYF
.	TRBV7-9	TRBJ2-5	.	TGTGCCACGACTAGTATAGAGACCCAGTACTTC	CATTSIETQYF
.	TRBV7-2	TRBJ2-3	.	TGTGCCAGCAGCTTAGATGTGGTTGGCACAGATACGCAGTATTTT	CASSLDVVGTDTQYF
few	TRBV6-1	TRBJ1-5	.	TGTGCCAGCACCCCGGCCTTGGAGGGTCAGCCCCAGCATTTT	CASTPALEGQPQHF
.	TRBV7-2	TRBJ2-7	.	TGTGCCAGCAGCCCCGGTGCCTACGAGCAGTACTTC	CASSPGAYEQYF
.	TRBV18	TRBJ2-5	.	TGTGCCAGCTCACCACAGGGGTTCAATGAGACCCAGTACTTC	CASSPQGFNETQYF
.	TRBV11-3	TRBJ2-1	.	TGTGCCAGCATACGGAAGGGCCGGAACCTTTACAATGAGCAGTTCTTC	CASIRKGRNLYNEQFF
.	TRBV4-3	TRBJ2-7	.	TGCGCCAGCAGCCAAGACGCCACAGACTCCTACGAGCAGTACTTC	CASSQDATDSYEQYF
.	TRBV9	TRBJ2-6	.	TGTGCCAGCAGCGTAGGCCAGCCCGGGGCCAACGTCCTGACTTTC	CASSVGQPGANVLTF
.	TRBV28	TRBJ1-5	.	TGTGCCAGCAGTTTATGGGGGACAATGAGCAATCAGCCCCAGCATTTT	CASSLWGTMSNQPQHF
once	TRBV11-3	TRBJ2-1	TRBD2	TGTGCCAGCAGCAGAGGACTAGCGGGAGCAGGTAATGAGCAGTTCTTC	CASSRGLAGAGNEQFF
.	TRBV11-2	TRBJ2-1	.	TGTGCCAGCAGCTTAGATAGTAGCTCCTACAATGAGCAGTTCTTC	CASSLDSSSYNEQFF
.	TRBV4-2	TRBJ2-7	.	TGTGCCAGCAGCCAAGATTGGGCGGGATCTTTCAACGAGCAGTACTTC	CASSQDWAGSFNEQYF
.	TRBV6-1	TRBJ2-3	.	TGTGCCAGCAGTGAATACTTAGGGGGATCAAGCACAGATACGCAGTATTTT	CASSEYLGGSSTDTQYF
.	TRBV4-1	TRBJ1-5	.	TGCGCCAGCAGCCAAGACGGGGGCTTTGGCAATCAGCCCCAGCATTTT	CASSQDGGFGNQPQHF
.	TRBV7-4	TRBJ1-4	.	TGTGCCAGCAGCTTAGATCTGCGGGTCGACATGGATGAAAAACTGTTTTTT	CASSLDLRVDMDEKLFF
.	TRBV6-6	TRBJ1-5	.	TGTGCCAGCAGTTACTCCCAAGGTGAGAGCAATCAGCCCCAGCATTTT	CASSYSQGESNQPQHF
.	TRBV28	TRBJ2-1	.	TGTGCCAGCCTGGACTACAATGAGCAGTTCTTC	CASLDYNEQFF
.	TRBV5-1	TRBJ2-5	.	TGCGCCAGCGGGAAGGCGGGAAGCTACCAAGAGACCCAGTACTTC	CASGKAGSYQETQYF
.	TRBV28	TRBJ1-5	.	TGTGCCAGCACCAACTTGGACAGTAGCAATCAGCCCCAGCATTTT	CASTNLDSSNQPQHF
.	TRBV5-1	TRBJ2-6	TRBD1	TGCGCCAGCAGTCGATGGGTGCAGGGGGCGGCTGGGGCCAACGTCCTGACTTTC	CASSRWVQGAAGANVLTF
.	TRBV5-6	TRBJ1-4	TRBD1	TGTGCCAGCAGCACCGGACAGGCAGGTGAAAAACTGTTTTTT	CASSTGQAGEKLFF
.	TRBV5-1	TRBJ2-2	TRBD2	TGCGCCAGCAGCTTCGGACTAGCTAACACCGGGGAGCTGTTTTTT	CASSFGLANTGELFF
.	TRBV5-6	TRBJ1-2	.	TGTGCCAGCAGCTTTGCGGACGGAGTCGGCGGCTACACCTTC	CASSFADGVGGYTF
.	TRBV30	TRBJ2-2	TRBD1	TGTGCCTGGATAAGGACAGGGTTGACCGGGGAGCTGTTTTTT	CAWIRTGLTGELFF
once	TRBV11-3	TRBJ2-2	.	TGTGCCAGCAGCCCTGGAGGTTGGAGGGAACCCGGGGAGCTGTTTTTT	CASSPGGWREPGELFF
.	TRBV7-9	TRBJ1-2	.	TGTGCCAGCACCCCGTTGAGGGAAAACTATGGCTACACCTTC	CASTPLRENYGYTF
.	TRBV5-1	TRBJ2-2	.	TGCGCCAGCAGCTTTCGGAATAGGGGGGGTACCGGGGAGCTGTTTTTT	CASSFRNRGGTGELFF
.	TRBV5-1	TRBJ2-5	TRBD1	TGCGCCAGCAGCTTGGGACAGGGGAATCTGCAAGAGACCCAGTACTTC	CASSLGQGNLQETQYF
.	TRBV5-5	TRBJ2-2	TRBD2	TGTGCCAGCAGCGGAAGCGGGAGTGGAACCGGGGAGCTGTTTTTT	CASSGSGSGTGELFF
.	TRBV7-2	TRBJ2-1	TRBD2	TGTGCCAGCAGCGAACTCTCCGGGACTAGCGGGTACAATGAGCAGTTCTTC	CASSELSGTSGYNEQFF
.	TRBV18	TRBJ2-7	.	TGTGCCAGCTCCGCAATGGGGCAGGCGACCGAGCAGTACTTC	CASSAMGQATEQYF
.	TRBV7-2	TRBJ2-6	.	TGTGCCAGCAGCCCCACTTACTCTGGGGCCAACGTCCTGACTTTC	CASSPTYSGANVLTF
.	TRBV29-1	TRBJ1-1	.	TGCAGCGTTGTAGTACAGATAATGAACACTGAAGCTTTCTTT	CSVVVQIMNTEAFF
.	TRBV14	TRBJ1-3	.	TGTGCCAGCAGCCAAGTCCCCCCGACCTCTGGAAACACCATATATTTT	CASSQVPPTSGNTIYF
.	TRBV2	TRBJ2-5	.	TGTGCCAGCAGTGAAGGGGGCGCCGCCGGAGAGACCCAGTACTTC	CASSEGGAAGETQYF
.	TRBV30	TRBJ1-2	.	TGTGCCTGGAGTCTCCCCCCTATGAATAACTATGGCTACACCTTC	CAWSLPPMNNYGYTF
.	TRBV4-2	TRBJ2-5	TRBD2	TGTGCCAGCAGCCAAGATCTTGGCGGGAGTACGGAGACCCAGTACTTC	CASSQDLGGSTETQYF
.	TRBV6-5	TRBJ1-1	.	TGTGCCAGCAGTTACTCTGGGGTAGGGGGGCTCACTGAAGCTTTCTTT	CASSYSGVGGLTEAFF
.	TRBV7-3	TRBJ2-1	.	TGTGCCAGCAGCTTAATGGGAACCCAGGGCAATGAGCAGTTCTTC	CASSLMGTQGNEQFF
.	TRBV18	TRBJ2-7	.	TGTGCCAGCTCACCCTCGGGACCAGGACAATCGGAGCAGTACTTC	CASSPSGPGQSEQYF
.	TRBV28	TRBJ1-2	TRBD1	TGTGCCACCAGGGACAGCCTTAACTATGGCTACACCTTC	CATRDSLNYGYTF
.	TRBV7-2	TRBJ2-7	TRBD2	TGTGCCAGCAGCTTCCGCGGGTCAGGGACTAGTGGGTCCTACGAGCAGTACTTC	CASSFRGSGTSGSYEQYF
.	TRBV7-3	TRBJ2-3	TRBD1	TGTGCCAGCAGCTCCAGGGGGCTGAGCGGGTTTGGGGCCGATACGCAGTATTTT	CASSSRGLSGFGADTQYF
.	TRBV27	TRBJ1-2	.	TGTGCCAGCAAAACGCATACAGGGAACTATGGCTACACCTTC	CASKTHTGNYGYTF
.	TRBV10-2	TRBJ2-7	TRBD2	TGCGCCAGCAGTGTCCCCCCTTTTGGTGTAGCGGGAGTAGGGCTCGAGCAGTACTTC	CASSVPPFGVAGVGLEQYF
.	TRBV28	TRBJ1-1	TRBD1	TGTGCCAGCAGTGGAGGGGGCGTCGCTGAAGCTTTCTTT	CASSGGGVAEAFF
.	TRBV7-2	TRBJ2-3	.	TGTGCCAGCAGCTTAGTGGTAGGGGATACGCAGTATTTT	CASSLVVGDTQYF
.	TRBV5-8	TRBJ2-3	TRBD1	TGTGCCAGCAGCTCACAGGGGGATACGCAGTATTTT	CASSSQGDTQYF
.	TRBV7-7	TRBJ2-2	TRBD1	TGTGCTAGCAGCCCACAGGGGTCCACCGGGGAGCTGTTTTTT	CASSPQGSTGELFF
.	TRBV28	TRBJ1-1	.	TGTGCCAGCAGTCCCCCCTTGACAGGGAACACTGAAGCTTTCTTT	CASSPPLTGNTEAFF